These 24 T cell receptor beta chains were all obtained from the same sample, sequenced in a study of blood T cell repertoires in COVID-19. Sequenced by immunoSEQ multiplex PCR; TCRdb stores in-frame clones only, minus some. The data hold hundreds of thousands of clones, with 85% to 90% observed a single time. The sample consisted of PBMCs or T cells enriched from blood (not recorded which). The receptors shown here come from a man in his forties or fifties who had been exposed to COVID-19.

The J gene is TRBJ2-7, the V gene TRBV28; TRBD2 might be the D (5 bases). The CDR3 is 14 amino acids. Trimming took 8 bases from V and 2 from J, leaving 16 bases between them. Germline loops: CDR1 MDHEN, CDR2 SYDVKM. CDR3 nucleotides: TGTGCCAGCGTGAGGACTCTTGCTCCCTACGAGCAGTACTTC. This codes for CASVRTLAPYEQYF.

The chain joins TRBV2 to TRBJ2-7, with D maybe TRBD2 (5 bases). CDR1 and CDR2 from the germline V gene are SNHLY and FYNNEI. CDR3 length equals 13 residues. V was trimmed by 9 bases and J by 3 bases, leaving 15 bases between them. CDR3 DNA sequence: TGTGCCAGGGAGACGGAGGACCACTACGAGCAGTACTTC. Protein: CARETEDHYEQYF.

The CDR3, as DNA: TGTGCCAGCGGGGACCGGCAGGGGCACTATGGCTACACCTTC. It translates to CASGDRQGHYGYTF. V gene TRBV6-5 combines with J gene TRBJ1-2; D possibly corresponds to TRBD1 (6 bases). CDR3 length equals 14 residues. V dropped 8 bases and J dropped 3 bases, with 16 bases sitting between them. CDR1 is MNHEY, CDR2 SVGAGI, per germline.

The V call is TRBV5-1, the J call TRBJ1-2; D gene ambiguous. This CDR3 has 13 residues. The V gene's germline CDR1 is SGHRS and CDR2 YFSETQ. V lost 2 bases and J lost 8, with 13 bases in between. This chain's CDR3 is CASSLEGSQGYTF. In nucleotides, the CDR3 is TGCGCCAGCAGCTTAGAGGGTAGTCAAGGCTACACCTTC.

The rearrangement joins TRBV19 to TRBJ2-1, with a weak D call TRBD2 (6 bases). Germline V gene lookup returns CDR1 LNHDA and CDR2 SQIVND (reference sequence). V lost 5 bases, J lost 8 bases, and 16 bases lay in between. The CDR3 consists of 14 residues. The CDR3 bases are TGTGCCAGTAGTTTCGGGACTCCCCCCGATGAGCAGTTCTTC. Protein sequence: CASSFGTPPDEQFF.

The rearrangement joins TRBV24-1 to TRBJ2-7; 9 bases match TRBD1. Trimming removed 9 bases from V and 0 bases from J; junction bases left unmatched: 14. CDR1 KGHDR and CDR2 SFDVKD come from the germline V gene. The CDR3 runs to 17 residues. This CDR3 is CATGRDRDNPLSYEQYV. The CDR3 DNA reads as TGTGCCACCGGCCGGGACAGGGATAATCCCCTCTCCTACGAGCAGTACGTC.

Here the CDR3 DNA reads TGTGCCAGCAGCGCGGGGACAGGGGCCTACAATGAGCAGTTCTTC. It yields the protein CASSAGTGAYNEQFF. The rearrangement links TRBV5-4 to TRBJ2-1, with 10 positions matching TRBD1. Germline lookup yields CDR1 SGHNT and CDR2 YYREEE (reference sequence). The CDR3 length is 15 residues. V was pared by 4 bases and J by 2 bases, with 3 bases of the junction left unmatched. Complete variable domain (other parts from reference TRBV5-4 and TRBJ2-1): ETGVTQSPTHLIKTRGQQVTLRCSSQSGHNTVSWYQQALGQGPQFIFQYYREEENGRGNFPPRFSGLQFPNYSSELNVNALELDDSALYLCASSAGTGAYNEQFFGPGTRLTVL.

The J gene is TRBJ2-1, the V gene TRBV7-3, with a weak D call TRBD2 (6 bases). V was shortened by 2 bases and J by 3 bases, with 14 bases between the two germline ends. Germline V lookup: CDR1 SGHTA, CDR2 FQGTGA. The CDR3 loop spans 16 amino acids. CDR3 bases: TGTGCCAGCAGCTTAGTCGCGGGGTTTGACTACAATGAGCAGTTCTTC. Amino acids: CASSLVAGFDYNEQFF.

CDR3 sequence reads: CASSIWGTDTEAFF. CDR3 coding DNA: TGTGCCAGTAGTATTTGGGGGACAGACACTGAAGCTTTCTTT. The chain is built from TRBV19 and TRBJ1-1; 7 positions agree with TRBD1. With 3 bases clipped from V and 3 bases from J, the junction kept 4 bases outside the gene matches. Germline CDR1 reads LNHDA; CDR2 reads SQIVND (reference sequence). This CDR3 is built from 14 residues.

This rearrangement joins TRBV4-1 to TRBJ1-2, with a weak D call TRBD1 (6 bases). The CDR3 extends over 15 amino acids. With 5 bases removed from V and 3 bases from J, the gap between germline ends came to 16 bases. CDR1 is MGHRA and CDR2 is YSYEKL in the germline V gene. CDR3 in DNA: TGCGCCAGCAGCGAAGGGGCAGGGGAGTACTATGGCTACACCTTC. This sequence encodes CASSEGAGEYYGYTF.

The J gene is TRBJ2-3, the V gene TRBV5-1, with D maybe TRBD1 (5 bases). CDR3 length equals 14 residues. Deletions cut 6 bases from V and 1 base from J, with 12 bases between. Germline CDR1 SGHRS, CDR2 YFSETQ. CDR3 nucleotide sequence: TGCGCCAGCAAAGAAAGGGGCGGCACAGATACGCAGTATTTT. Translating it yields CASKERGGTDTQYF.

This sequence joins TRBV20-1 and TRBJ2-5; 10 nucleotides agree with TRBD2. This CDR3 contains 15 residues. The V gene's germline CDR1 is DFQATT and CDR2 SNEGSKA (reference sequence). V trimming: 3 bases; J trimming: 4 bases; junction bases outside the gene matches: 8. The CDR3 sequence: CSASPSGGAGETQYF. CDR3 in DNA: TGCAGTGCTAGTCCTAGCGGGGGCGCAGGAGAGACCCAGTACTTC.

The chain carries TRBV4-1 and TRBJ2-7, with 7 bases lining up with TRBD1. CDR1 MGHRA and CDR2 YSYEKL come from the germline V gene. Trimming cost V 4 bases and J 2 bases; bases outside gene matches: 8. CDR3 size: 15 residues. CDR3 sequence reads: CASSPRQGRTYEQYV. The CDR3, as DNA: TGCGCCAGCAGCCCGAGACAGGGCAGAACCTACGAGCAGTACGTC.

This chain joins TRBV10-1 and TRBJ1-2; maybe TRBD1 (6 bases). CDR3 size: 13 residues. V was pared by 7 bases and J by 8 bases, with 17 bases between. Germline-derived CDR1 and CDR2 are WNHNN and SYGVQD (reference sequence). The DNA for the CDR3 is TGCGCCAGCAATGCACAGGGTTTTAGGGGCTACACCTTC. Amino acids: CASNAQGFRGYTF.

The gene calls are TRBV25-1 and TRBJ2-5; D might be TRBD1 (6 bases). CDR1 is MGHDK and CDR2 is SYGVNS in the germline V gene. The CDR3 has 14 amino acids. Trimming pared 1 base from V and 5 bases from J, leaving 11 bases between. The CDR3 sequence: CASSELAGEETQYF. The CDR3 DNA is TGTGCCAGCAGTGAATTGGCAGGGGAGGAGACCCAGTACTTC.

The chain links TRBV7-9 to TRBJ2-3; TRBD2 matches at 9 bases. The V and J ends lost 3 bases and 6 bases, in that order; junction bases with no gene match: 4. This CDR3 spans 14 amino acids. Germline V gives CDR1 SEHNR, CDR2 FQNEAQ (reference sequence). In DNA form, the CDR3 reads TGTGCCAGCAGCTTGGCGGGAGGGCGGGATACGCAGTATTTT. As protein: CASSLAGGRDTQYF.

This chain joins TRBV19 and TRBJ2-1, with TRBD2 matching 13 bases. The CDR3 extends over 15 amino acids. V lost 10 bases, J lost 7 bases, and 10 bases stayed unmatched. Germline CDR1 reads LNHDA; CDR2 reads SQIVND (reference sequence). The CDR3 coding sequence is TGTGCCACTAAACTATCGGGACTAGCGGGGAATGAGCAGTTCTTC. Its translation: CATKLSGLAGNEQFF. The whole variable domain, remainder taken from reference TRBV19 and TRBJ2-1, is DGGITQSPKYLFRKEGQNVTLSCEQNLNHDAMYWYRQDPGQGLRLIYYSQIVNDFQKGDIAEGYSVSREKKESFPLTVTSAQKNPTAFYLCATKLSGLAGNEQFFGPGTRLTVL.

The V gene is TRBV10-3, the J gene TRBJ1-3, with a tentative D call TRBD1 (5 bases). The CDR3 is 15 amino acids. V lost 10 bases to trimming and J lost 1 base, with 17 bases between them. Germline V gene data show CDR1 as ENHRY and CDR2 as SYGVKD. The CDR3 DNA reads as TGTGCCACGGGGGATCCGTGGAGGTCTGGAAACACCATATATTTT. This translates into CATGDPWRSGNTIYF.

This chain links TRBV27 with TRBJ1-4, with D possibly matching TRBD1 (6 bases). Germline CDR1 and CDR2: MNHEY and SMNVEV (reference sequence). V shed 6 bases and J shed 3 bases, with 14 bases lying between them. This CDR3 region has 15 residues. This CDR3 is CASSPAGVSNEKLFF. The CDR3 bases are TGTGCCAGCAGCCCTGCAGGGGTTTCTAATGAAAAACTGTTTTTT.

The chain is built from TRBV4-1 and TRBJ2-2; 8 nucleotides align to TRBD1. Germline values: CDR1 MGHRA, CDR2 YSYEKL. The CDR3 has 16 amino acids. V was clipped by 1 base and J by 7 bases; unmatched bases: 8. Here the CDR3 reads CASSQVLAGGHGELFF. CDR3 DNA: TGCGCCAGCAGCCAAGTCCTCGCAGGGGGCCACGGGGAGCTGTTTTTT.

The J gene is TRBJ1-3, the V gene TRBV7-9; D possibly corresponds to TRBD1 (5 bases). The CDR3 covers 15 residues. V was cut by 5 bases and J by 2 bases, with 13 bases left in between. Looked up from germline, CDR1 is SEHNR and CDR2 is FQNEAQ (reference sequence). The CDR3 is CASSPRGSPGNTIYF. In nucleotides, the CDR3 is TGTGCCAGCAGCCCAAGGGGCAGCCCTGGAAACACCATATATTTT.

This clone appeared a few times. The V call is TRBV5-1, the J call TRBJ2-5; 8 bases match TRBD1. Germline CDR1 and CDR2: SGHRS and YFSETQ. CDR3 size: 16 residues. V lost 3 bases to trimming and J lost 3 bases; unmatched junction nucleotides: 10. CDR3 residues: CASSSPGTGGEETQYF. The CDR3 bases are TGCGCCAGCAGCTCGCCCGGGACAGGAGGGGAAGAGACCCAGTACTTC.

The chain uses TRBV7-2 and TRBJ2-6, with D perhaps TRBD1 (5 bases). Trimming took off 1 base at V and 4 bases at J, with 11 bases between the two ends. This CDR3 spans 16 amino acids. CDR1 is SGHTA and CDR2 is FQGNSA in the germline V gene. The DNA for the CDR3 is TGTGCCAGCAGCTTAGGTTCAGGGCTCGGGGCCAACGTCCTGACTTTC. Amino acid sequence: CASSLGSGLGANVLTF.

The chain is built from TRBV4-1 and TRBJ1-2; TRBD1 is a possible D gene (5 bases). The CDR3 is made up of 14 amino acids. Looked up from germline, CDR1 is MGHRA and CDR2 is YSYEKL. Trimming stripped 4 bases from V and 4 bases from J, with 13 bases between. This CDR3 reads CASSPRDSSYGYTF. The CDR3 DNA follows: TGCGCCAGCAGCCCCAGGGATAGTAGCTATGGCTACACCTTC.